The 3 T cell receptor beta chains below all came from one sample that was sequenced in a study of spatial heterogeneity in lung cancer. TCRdb reanalysed the 5' RACE reads using MiXCR and keeps one entry per CDR3 protein. The sample yields tens of thousands of distinct CDR3 sequences, roughly 5% seen once. The time point denotes: sample taken at primary tumor resection. In each case, whole RNA from tumor, nontumor lung or frozen PBMC was sequenced unsorted. Sequenced material: PBMCs, taken at surgery. These TCRs come from a female donor with early-stage non-small cell lung cancer.

This clonotype rates as medium-sized. The V and J genes are TRBV6-2 or TRBV6-3 and TRBJ1-1, with a possible D match to TRBD1 (5 bases). CDR1 is MNHEY, CDR2 SVGEGT, per germline. With 0 bases removed from V and 0 bases from J, the gap between germline ends came to 11 bases. CDR3 length: 16 residues. The CDR3 region has the DNA TGTGCCAGCAGTTACTCTCGTGCGACAGTGAACACTGAAGCTTTCTTT. It codes for CASSYSRATVNTEAFF.

V gene TRBV5-1 combines with J gene TRBJ2-7; TRBD1 is a possible D gene (6 bases). Germline V gene sequence: CDR1 SGHRS, CDR2 YFSETQ. The germline V and J ends were trimmed by 1 base and 5 bases, with 10 bases remaining between them. CDR3 length equals 13 residues. For the CDR3, the DNA is TGCGCCAGCAGCTTGTTCGGGGACAACGAGCAGTACTTC. Its protein is CASSLFGDNEQYF.

This CDR3 reads CASSEASGINTGELFF. The CDR3 DNA reads as TGCGCCAGCAGTGAGGCTAGCGGGATTAACACCGGGGAGCTGTTTTTT. The chain combines TRBV10-1 with TRBJ2-2; 9 bases are a match to TRBD2. CDR3 length: 16 residues. Trimming at V came to 2 bases and at J to 2 bases, leaving 3 bases not matched to a gene. Germline-derived CDR1 and CDR2 are WNHNN and SYGVQD (reference sequence).